These T cell receptor beta chains were read from a single sample in a study of siplizumab effects on memory and regulatory T cells. Method: immunoSEQ multiplex PCR; TCRdb's copy keeps in-frame clones and lacks some. The sample carries about 87,000 clones, over 80% recorded once. The sequenced sample consisted of CD4+ T cells sorted from blood. These receptors were taken from a human donor in good health. The CDR3 runs from the conserved cysteine through the conserved F or W. D genes are given only for firm matches.

d_call: .
j_call: TRBJ2-7
v_call: TRBV6-5
cdr3_nt: TGTGCCAGCAGTTACCAGGGAGGCGACGAGCAGTACTTC
cdr3_aa: CASSYQGGDEQYF

d_call: .
j_call: TRBJ1-5
v_call: TRBV28
cdr3_nt: TGTGCCAGCAGTTTAAGGGCGGCACGCAATCAGCCCCAGCATTTT
cdr3_aa: CASSLRAARNQPQHF

d_call: .
j_call: TRBJ1-5
v_call: TRBV18
cdr3_nt: TGTGCCAGCTCACCCGGGGCGGACATTGGGCCCCAGCATTTT
cdr3_aa: CASSPGADIGPQHF

d_call: TRBD1
j_call: TRBJ1-2
v_call: TRBV30
cdr3_nt: TGTGCCTGGAGTGTTAGTCCGGACAGGAACTATGGCTACACCTTC
cdr3_aa: CAWSVSPDRNYGYTF

d_call: .
j_call: TRBJ2-2
v_call: TRBV6-7
cdr3_nt: TGTGCCAAGGGCTGCAATGAATACAGGGTAAACACCGGGGAGCTGTTTTTT
cdr3_aa: CAKGCNEYRVNTGELFF

d_call: .
j_call: TRBJ2-1
v_call: TRBV19
cdr3_nt: TGTGCCAGTAGTATAGATCTGGGGACCGCAGACCTTTCCTACAATGAGCAGTTCTTC
cdr3_aa: CASSIDLGTADLSYNEQFF

d_call: TRBD1
j_call: TRBJ2-2
v_call: TRBV7-9
cdr3_nt: TGTGCCAGCAGCTGGGACAGCAGGGCGCCCGGGGAGCTGTTTTTT
cdr3_aa: CASSWDSRAPGELFF

d_call: .
j_call: TRBJ2-7
v_call: TRBV21-1
cdr3_nt: TGTGCCAGCAGCGCACCAACCCTAAGTCACGAGCAGTACTTC
cdr3_aa: CASSAPTLSHEQYF

d_call: TRBD1
j_call: TRBJ2-7
v_call: TRBV4-1
cdr3_nt: TGCGCCAGCAGCCAAGAGGTGACAGGGATATACAAGCAGTACTTC
cdr3_aa: CASSQEVTGIYKQYF

d_call: .
j_call: TRBJ2-2
v_call: TRBV9
cdr3_nt: TGTGCCAGCACTACCGGGACGAACACCGGGGAGCTGTTTTTT
cdr3_aa: CASTTGTNTGELFF